This T cell receptor (beta chain) was obtained from a study of early stage breast cancer tumors. Whole-study context: About 80% of the 16 invasive tumors were ER+, PR+ and HER2-. Among roughly 12 ER+/PR+/HER2- tumors, eight were ductal, four lobular. Each sample averaged roughly 9.6-fold read coverage.

Each sample had two DNA replicates, about 0.47 ug blood or around 1.5 ug tissue. TCRdb's copy holds only in-frame clones and misses some; the assay was immunoSEQ multiplex PCR. The sample holds around 53,000 clones, 90% to 95% seen once. The CDR3 totals 16 residues. V was trimmed by 3 bases and J by 3 bases, leaving 15 bases between them. Germline CDR1 LNHNV, CDR2 YYDKDF (reference sequence). The gene calls are TRBV15 and TRBJ1-5; D is possibly TRBD1 (5 bases). The sequencing sample was made of blood. The TCR sequence derives from a person aged 65 to 85 with breast cancer. CDR3 sequence (DNA): TGTGCCACCAGCAGGGAAACTGCAGGGTACAATCAGCCCCAGCATTTT. Amino acid sequence: CATSRETAGYNQPQHF.